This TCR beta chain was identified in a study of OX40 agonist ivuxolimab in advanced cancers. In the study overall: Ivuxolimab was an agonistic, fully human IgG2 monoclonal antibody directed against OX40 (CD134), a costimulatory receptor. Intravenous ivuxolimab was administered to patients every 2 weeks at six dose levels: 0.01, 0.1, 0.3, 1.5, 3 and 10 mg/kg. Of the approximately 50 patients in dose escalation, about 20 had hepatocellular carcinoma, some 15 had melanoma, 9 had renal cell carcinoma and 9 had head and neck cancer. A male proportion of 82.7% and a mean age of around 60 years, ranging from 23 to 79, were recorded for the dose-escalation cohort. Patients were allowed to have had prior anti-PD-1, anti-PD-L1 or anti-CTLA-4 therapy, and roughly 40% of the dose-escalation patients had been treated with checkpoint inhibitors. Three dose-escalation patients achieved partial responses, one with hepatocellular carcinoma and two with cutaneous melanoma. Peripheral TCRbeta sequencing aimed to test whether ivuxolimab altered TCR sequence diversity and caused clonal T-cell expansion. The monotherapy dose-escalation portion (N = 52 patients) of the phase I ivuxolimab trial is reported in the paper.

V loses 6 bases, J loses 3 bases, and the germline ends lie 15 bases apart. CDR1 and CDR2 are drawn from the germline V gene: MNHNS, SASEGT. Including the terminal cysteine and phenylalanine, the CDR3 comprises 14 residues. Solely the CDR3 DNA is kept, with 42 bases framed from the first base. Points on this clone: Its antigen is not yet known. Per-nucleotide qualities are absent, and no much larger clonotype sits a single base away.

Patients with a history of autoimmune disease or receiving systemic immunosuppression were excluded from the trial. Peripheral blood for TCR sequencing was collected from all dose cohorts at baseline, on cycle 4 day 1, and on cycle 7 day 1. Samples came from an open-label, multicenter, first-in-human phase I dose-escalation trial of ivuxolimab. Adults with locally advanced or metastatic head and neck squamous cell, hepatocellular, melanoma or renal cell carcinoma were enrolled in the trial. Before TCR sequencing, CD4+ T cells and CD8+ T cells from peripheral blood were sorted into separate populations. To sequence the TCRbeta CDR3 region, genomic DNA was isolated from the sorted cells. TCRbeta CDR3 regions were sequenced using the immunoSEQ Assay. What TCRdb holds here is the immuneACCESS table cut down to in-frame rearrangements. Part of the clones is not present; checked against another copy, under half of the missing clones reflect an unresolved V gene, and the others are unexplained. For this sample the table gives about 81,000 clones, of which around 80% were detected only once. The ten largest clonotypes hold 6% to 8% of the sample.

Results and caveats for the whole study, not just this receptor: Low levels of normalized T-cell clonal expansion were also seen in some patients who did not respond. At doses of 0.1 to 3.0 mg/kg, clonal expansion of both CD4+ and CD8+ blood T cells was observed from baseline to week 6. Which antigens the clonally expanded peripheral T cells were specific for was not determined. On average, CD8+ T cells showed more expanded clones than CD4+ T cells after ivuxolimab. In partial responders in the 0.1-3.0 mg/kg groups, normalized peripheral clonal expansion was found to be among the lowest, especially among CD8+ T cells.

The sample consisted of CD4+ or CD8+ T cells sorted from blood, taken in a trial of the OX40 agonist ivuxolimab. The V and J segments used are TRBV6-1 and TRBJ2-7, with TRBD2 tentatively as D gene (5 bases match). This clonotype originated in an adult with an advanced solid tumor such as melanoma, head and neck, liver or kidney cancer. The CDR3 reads CASSLTPGNYEQYF. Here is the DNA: TGTGCCAGCAGCCTTACACCGGGAAACTACGAGCAGTACTTC.